This paragraph covers one TCR beta chain sequence. What it binds is not known. Of the isolated RNA, all was reverse transcribed, and so the sequenced material was expressed TCRB transcripts. Profiling relied on immunoSEQ multiplex PCR, and the TCRdb table lists in-frame clones only, not all of them. The sample lists around 180,000 clones, 13% seen once, with 0.62% in the top ten. This record comes from a study of beta chain features in type 1 diabetes. Study results and limitations: Shorter templates may be favored by PCR, equally so in patients and controls. Among patients with Type 1 diabetes, TCRB CDR3s were moderately but significantly shorter in every one of the four CD4+ subsets.

The CDR3 extends over 13 amino acids. In germline, CDR1 is SGHRS, CDR2 YFSETQ. J gave up 5 bases and V 0 bases, and 0 bases lay outside the gene matches. This TCR derives from a woman younger than 30 in good health. The rearrangement links TRBV5-1 to TRBJ1-1, with 8 bases fitting TRBD1. Material: central memory CD4+ T cells from blood. CDR3 amino acids: CASSLGTGTEAFF. Here the CDR3 DNA reads TGCGCCAGCAGCTTGGGGACAGGGACTGAAGCTTTCTTT. Supplemented by reference TRBV5-1 and TRBJ1-1, the full variable domain reads KAGVTQTPRYLIKTRGQQVTLSCSPISGHRSVSWYQQTPGQGLQFLFEYFSETQRNKGNFPGRFSGRQFSNSRSEMNVSTLELGDSALYLCASSLGTGTEAFFGQGTRLTVV.